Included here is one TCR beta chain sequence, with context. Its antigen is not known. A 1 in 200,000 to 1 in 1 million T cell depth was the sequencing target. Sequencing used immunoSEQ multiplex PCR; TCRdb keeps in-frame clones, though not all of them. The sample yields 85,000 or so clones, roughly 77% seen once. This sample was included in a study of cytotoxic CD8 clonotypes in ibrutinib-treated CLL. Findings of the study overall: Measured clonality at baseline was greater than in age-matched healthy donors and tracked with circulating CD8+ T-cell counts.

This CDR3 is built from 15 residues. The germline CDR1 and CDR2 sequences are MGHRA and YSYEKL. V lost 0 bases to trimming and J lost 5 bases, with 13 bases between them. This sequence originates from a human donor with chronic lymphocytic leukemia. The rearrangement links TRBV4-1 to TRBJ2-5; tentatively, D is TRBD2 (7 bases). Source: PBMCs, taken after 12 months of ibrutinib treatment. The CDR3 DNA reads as TGCGCCAGCAGCCAAGATTCGGGGGGCAGGGAGACCCAGTACTTC. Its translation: CASSQDSGGRETQYF.